These 29 T cell receptor beta chains originate from one sample sequenced in a study of T cell changes during pregnancy in multiple sclerosis. TCRdb keeps only in-frame clones here, not all; method: immunoSEQ multiplex PCR. The top ten hold around 2.1% of the sample, which has some 96,000 clones, about 92% seen once. The sequencing here drew on peripheral blood, taken after pregnancy. The receptor set was obtained from a female donor with multiple sclerosis, enrolled in a pregnancy study.

This clone was seen repeatedly, ten times or more. The chain employs TRBV5-1 and TRBJ2-1, with D uncertain. V lost 2 bases to trimming and J lost 2 bases, with 5 bases between them. Looked up from germline, CDR1 is SGHRS and CDR2 is YFSETQ. The CDR3 loop spans 13 amino acids. CDR3 nucleotides: TGCGCCAGCAGCTTTACACCCTACAATGAGCAGTTCTTC. Amino acids: CASSFTPYNEQFF.

This clone was seen a handful of times. The chain has TRBV11-2 and TRBJ1-6; possibly TRBD1 for D (5 bases). Germline lookup yields CDR1 SGHAT and CDR2 FQNNGV. V lost 5 bases and J lost 6, with 14 bases in between. The CDR3 extends over 15 amino acids. DNA for the CDR3: TGTGCCAGCAGCCCTACGGGCAGGGCTAATTCACCCCTCCACTTT. This codes for CASSPTGRANSPLHF.

This rearrangement joins TRBV10-1 to TRBJ2-1; 8 bases agree with TRBD1. V lost 4 bases, J lost 7 bases, and 9 bases stayed unmatched. CDR1 and CDR2 from the germline V gene are WNHNN and SYGVQD (reference sequence). This CDR3 region has 15 residues. The CDR3 region is CASSADRGGRNEQFF. The CDR3 DNA follows: TGCGCCAGCAGTGCCGACAGGGGAGGTCGGAATGAGCAGTTCTTC.

This clone is a singleton in its sample. This rearrangement joins TRBV6-5 to TRBJ1-2, with 7 bases matching TRBD1. V was clipped by 5 bases and J by 8 bases; unmatched bases: 5. The V gene's germline CDR1 is MNHEY and CDR2 SVGAGI. CDR3 length: 12 amino acids. CDR3 protein: CASSLTGQGYTF. CDR3 in DNA: TGTGCCAGCAGTCTGACAGGGCAGGGCTACACCTTC.

This chain links TRBV7-9 with TRBJ1-1; TRBD1 agrees at 8 bases. The CDR3 runs 16 residues. CDR1 and CDR2 (germline): SEHNR, FQNEAQ (reference sequence). After removal of 5 bases from V and 4 bases from J, the junction contained 12 bases not matched to a gene. The CDR3 bases are TGTGCCAGCAGCCCTGGAGTCACAGGGGGTAGCACTGAAGCTTTCTTT. Its protein is CASSPGVTGGSTEAFF.

The V gene is TRBV30, the J gene TRBJ1-1; a weak D match, TRBD1 (6 bases). Trimming removed 3 bases at V and 3 bases at J, with 11 bases between. CDR3 size: 13 residues. CDR1 and CDR2 (germline): GTSNPN, SVGIG (reference sequence). The CDR3 coding sequence is TGTGCCTGGAGGCAGGGGAGCCACACTGAAGCTTTCTTT. Protein product: CAWRQGSHTEAFF.

This clone was observed a single time. V and J are TRBV28 and TRBJ2-3, with TRBD1 as a possible D gene (6 bases). CDR3 length equals 17 residues. Trimming removed 3 bases at V and 6 bases at J, with 22 bases between. CDR1 and CDR2 from the germline V gene are MDHEN and SYDVKM. CDR3 coding DNA: TGTGCCAGCAGTTTCTGGAGGCTTGGACAGCTACAGGATACGCAGTATTTT. Amino acids: CASSFWRLGQLQDTQYF.

The chain links TRBV6-5 to TRBJ2-2; no definite D call. With 6 bases removed from V and 6 bases from J, the gap between germline ends came to 11 bases. This CDR3 has 13 amino acids. Germline CDR1 MNHEY, CDR2 SVGAGI. The CDR3: CASRRGLSGELFF. The CDR3 DNA follows: TGTGCCAGCAGGAGAGGCCTGTCCGGGGAGCTGTTTTTT.

This clone was picked up one time. The chain links TRBV2 to TRBJ2-7, with D perhaps TRBD2 (5 bases). Per germline, CDR1 SNHLY and CDR2 FYNNEI. Trimming left V 8 bases short and J 1 base short, with 18 bases between. The CDR3 has 15 residues. CDR3 coding DNA: TGTGCCAGCGAGGCAGTGCGGGTCTTTTCCTACGAGCAGTACTTC. This codes for CASEAVRVFSYEQYF.

DNA for the CDR3: TGTGCCAGCAGTCTCCGACAGCCCTCGACCTACGAGCAGTACTTC. Translated, it gives CASSLRQPSTYEQYF. The gene calls are TRBV6-1 and TRBJ2-7; D may be TRBD1 (5 bases). The CDR3 covers 15 residues. CDR1 is MNHNS and CDR2 is SASEGT in the germline V gene. V was pared by 5 bases and J by 2 bases, with 16 bases between.

The chain is built from TRBV18 and TRBJ2-2; 8 bases are a match to TRBD1. This CDR3 is 15 amino acids long. Germline V gene sequence: CDR1 KGHSH, CDR2 LQKENI. The V and J ends lost 3 bases and 3 bases, in that order; junction bases with no gene match: 3. The CDR3 sequence: CASSPRTGYTGELFF. The CDR3 nucleotides read TGTGCCAGCTCACCCCGGACAGGGTACACCGGGGAGCTGTTTTTT.

The sample holds one count of this clone. V usage is TRBV2 and J usage is TRBJ1-2; D unclear. Trimming shortened V by 5 bases and J by 8 bases, and 12 bases separated the two germline ends. The CDR3 is 12 residues long. In germline, CDR1 is SNHLY, CDR2 FYNNEI. The CDR3: CASSLGREGYTF. The DNA for the CDR3 is TGTGCCAGCAGTCTGGGTAGGGAGGGCTACACCTTC. Variable domain in full (rest from reference TRBV2 and TRBJ1-2): EPEVTQTPSHQVTQMGQEVILRCVPISNHLYFYWYRQILGQKVEFLVSFYNNEISEKSEIFDDQFSVERPDGSNFTLKIRSTKLEDSAMYFCASSLGREGYTFGSGTRLTVV.

This clone was counted once. This chain connects TRBV27 to TRBJ1-1, with D possibly being TRBD1 (6 bases). V gave up 5 bases and J gave up 3 bases, with 16 bases separating them. CDR1 MNHEY and CDR2 SMNVEV come from the germline V gene (reference sequence). This CDR3 has 15 amino acids. The DNA of the CDR3 is TGTGCCAGCAGTCCTTACGCAGGGGTGGACACTGAAGCTTTCTTT. As protein: CASSPYAGVDTEAFF.

The chain has TRBV11-3 and TRBJ2-7, with 10 bases identical to TRBD2. The trim removed 5 bases at V and 0 bases at J, leaving 10 bases unmatched. The CDR3 spans 17 residues. CDR1 and CDR2 from the germline V gene are SGHNT and YENEEA. DNA of the CDR3: TGTGCCAGCAGCCTAGGGCTAGCGGGGGCTCTCTCCTACGAGCAGTACTTC. Protein sequence: CASSLGLAGALSYEQYF.

This chain uses TRBV5-1 with TRBJ1-3; 9 nucleotides line up with TRBD1. V shed 4 bases and J 2 bases; nucleotides not matched to a gene: 16. This CDR3 is 19 amino acids long. Germline V CDR1 and CDR2: SGHRS, YFSETQ. As DNA, the CDR3 is TGCGCCAGCAGCCTGCGCTCCCCCCGGACAGGGGAGGCTGGAAACACCATATATTTT. Amino acid sequence: CASSLRSPRTGEAGNTIYF.

The chain employs TRBV6-5 and TRBJ1-2, with D tentatively TRBD1 (5 bases). Germline assignment: CDR1 MNHEY and CDR2 SVGAGI. V was cut by 6 bases and J by 4 bases, with 15 bases left in between. This CDR3 is built from 14 residues. The DNA of the CDR3 is TGTGCCAGCAGCTGGGTGGGGGGGACCTATGGCTACACCTTC. Translated, it gives CASSWVGGTYGYTF.

This clone was seen once. This chain links TRBV30 with TRBJ1-1; possibly TRBD1 for D (5 bases). The CDR3 has 13 residues. V was cut by 5 bases and J by 6 bases, with 16 bases left in between. Germline loops: CDR1 GTSNPN, CDR2 SVGIG (reference sequence). The CDR3, as DNA: TGTGCCTGGGGACAACCGGGGGTGGCTGAAGCTTTCTTT. It encodes CAWGQPGVAEAFF.

The rearrangement joins TRBV4-3 to TRBJ2-3, with D perhaps matching TRBD1 (5 bases). The germline V gene has CDR1 LGHNA and CDR2 YSLEER. Between the trimmed V and J ends, which lost 0 bases and 4 bases, there was a span of 17 bases. The CDR3 runs to 17 residues. The CDR3 sequence: CASSQERRQGVADTQYF. In DNA form, the CDR3 reads TGCGCCAGCAGCCAAGAACGTAGGCAGGGTGTCGCAGATACGCAGTATTTT.

This chain uses TRBV5-8 with TRBJ2-7, with unresolved D. Trimming took 0 bases from V and 4 from J, leaving 17 bases between them. CDR3 size: 16 residues. CDR1 SGHTS and CDR2 YDEGEE come from the germline V gene. CDR3 amino acids: CASSLAGSSDRYEQYF. In DNA form, the CDR3 reads TGTGCCAGCAGCTTGGCGGGTTCAAGCGATCGGTACGAGCAGTACTTC. The full variable domain, rest sourced from reference TRBV5-8 and TRBJ2-7, is EAGVTQSPTHLIKTRGQQATLRCSPISGHTSVYWYQQALGLGLQFLLWYDEGEERNRGNFPPRFSGRQFPNYSSELNVNALELEDSALYLCASSLAGSSDRYEQYFGPGTRLTVT.

The chain couples TRBV6-6 to TRBJ2-1; D uncertain. Germline V gene data show CDR1 as MNHNY and CDR2 as SVGAGI (reference sequence). The CDR3 is made up of 13 amino acids. Between the trimmed V and J ends, which lost 7 bases and 6 bases, there was a span of 13 bases. The CDR3 sequence is CASTGPLGNEQFF. The CDR3 DNA reads TGTGCCAGCACAGGTCCTTTAGGCAATGAGCAGTTCTTC.

This sequence joins TRBV19 and TRBJ2-7, with a weak D call TRBD2 (5 bases). Germline-derived CDR1 and CDR2 are LNHDA and SQIVND (reference sequence). Trimming shortened V by 5 bases and J by 2 bases, and 13 bases separated the two germline ends. The CDR3 totals 14 residues. The DNA of the CDR3 is TGTGCCAGTAGTCCTACCCGGAGGCCCTACGAGCAGTACTTC. It codes for CASSPTRRPYEQYF.

J is TRBJ1-3 and V is TRBV30, with 7 nucleotides matching TRBD1. J lost 1 base, V lost 0 bases, and 6 bases had no gene match. The germline V gene has CDR1 GTSNPN and CDR2 SVGIG (reference sequence). The CDR3 covers 16 residues. The CDR3 bases are TGTGCCTGGAGTGTACGAGGGGGCGCGTCTGGAAACACCATATATTTT. Its translation is CAWSVRGGASGNTIYF.

This clone appeared once. The genes are TRBV2 and TRBJ1-1, with D possibly TRBD1 on 6 matching bases. The CDR3 totals 14 residues. V shed 3 bases and J shed 3 bases, with 11 bases lying between them. Per germline, CDR1 SNHLY and CDR2 FYNNEI. This CDR3 is CASSDPRGHTEAFF. Written as DNA, the CDR3 is TGTGCCAGCAGTGACCCCAGGGGTCACACTGAAGCTTTCTTT.

The rearrangement uses TRBV2 and TRBJ2-7; maybe TRBD2 (6 bases). Trimming left V 6 bases short and J 5 bases short, with 26 bases between. CDR1 is SNHLY and CDR2 is FYNNEI in the germline V gene. The CDR3 is 17 residues long. The CDR3 bases are TGTGCCAGCAGCCAAACACCCCCCGAGACTAGTTTCCACGAGCAGTACTTC. Amino acid sequence: CASSQTPPETSFHEQYF. Together with reference TRBV2 and TRBJ2-7, the CDR3 gives the full variable domain: EPEVTQTPSHQVTQMGQEVILRCVPISNHLYFYWYRQILGQKVEFLVSFYNNEISEKSEIFDDQFSVERPDGSNFTLKIRSTKLEDSAMYFCASSQTPPETSFHEQYFGPGTRLTVT.

The V gene is TRBV5-1, the J gene TRBJ2-1, with unresolved D. Trimming removed 0 bases from V and 5 bases from J, with 9 bases in between. Per the germline V gene, CDR1 is SGHRS and CDR2 is YFSETQ. The CDR3 spans 14 residues. CDR3 sequence reads: CASSLAFSNNEQFF. The CDR3 bases are TGCGCCAGCAGCTTGGCCTTTAGCAACAATGAGCAGTTCTTC.

This clone is a singleton in its sample. This sequence joins TRBV6-1 and TRBJ2-7, with a tentative D call TRBD2 (5 bases). V was shortened by 6 bases and J by 7 bases, with 16 bases between the two germline ends. Germline assignment: CDR1 MNHNS and CDR2 SASEGT. CDR3 length: 13 residues. The CDR3 is CASREVMVGEQYF. The CDR3 region has the DNA TGTGCCAGCAGGGAGGTCATGGTGGGGGAGCAGTACTTC.

The V call is TRBV7-8, the J call TRBJ2-7; 11 nucleotides align to TRBD1. Germline V gene data show CDR1 as SGHVS and CDR2 as FQNEAQ. This CDR3 is built from 16 residues. Germline trimming cut 4 bases from V and 3 bases from J; bases unmatched to any gene: 8. The CDR3 here is CASSSGPGTGGYEQYF. The DNA of the CDR3 is TGTGCCAGCAGCTCTGGGCCCGGGACAGGGGGCTACGAGCAGTACTTC.

The chain uses TRBV27 and TRBJ1-5; no definite D call. The length of the CDR3 is 15 residues. Germline CDR1 and CDR2: MNHEY and SMNVEV (reference sequence). Trimming took off 2 bases at V and 0 bases at J, with 8 bases between the two ends. CDR3 in DNA: TGTGCCAGCAGTTTACATGGCAGTAGCAATCAGCCCCAGCATTTT. Its translation: CASSLHGSSNQPQHF.

The chain carries TRBV5-4 and TRBJ1-1; D is possibly TRBD1 (5 bases). The CDR3 sequence is 16 residues long. V lost 3 bases to trimming and J lost 1 base, with 16 bases between them. Per germline, CDR1 SGHNT and CDR2 YYREEE (reference sequence). The CDR3 loop reads CASSSAQGSWNTEAFF. The CDR3 nucleotides are TGTGCCAGCAGCTCCGCCCAGGGCAGTTGGAACACTGAAGCTTTCTTT.